The 15 T cell receptor beta chains in this list originate from one sample, sequenced in a study of T cell responses to AZD1222 COVID-19 vaccine. The method was immunoSEQ multiplex PCR; TCRdb's version includes in-frame clones alone and lacks a portion of them. The table records approximately 150,000 clones, 91% of them present only once. The sample consisted of peripheral blood, taken 28 days after the second AZD1222 dose. The receptors shown here come from an adult who received the AZD1222 COVID-19 vaccine.

The J gene is TRBJ2-2, the V gene TRBV7-2, with a weak D call TRBD2 (5 bases). V was shortened by 1 base and J by 3 bases, with 12 bases between the two germline ends. The germline V gene encodes CDR1 SGHTA and CDR2 FQGNSA. The CDR3 is 16 amino acids. CDR3 residues: CASSLGGQVYTGELFF. Written as DNA, the CDR3 is TGTGCCAGCAGCTTAGGAGGGCAGGTTTACACCGGGGAGCTGTTTTTT.

As DNA, the CDR3 is TGTGCCAGCAGCCAAACACTAGCGGGGAGCACAGATACGCAGTATTTT. Encoded protein: CASSQTLAGSTDTQYF. This chain uses TRBV28 with TRBJ2-3, with TRBD2 matching 10 bases. Germline CDR1 is MDHEN and CDR2 is SYDVKM. With V trimmed by 6 bases and J by 0 bases, 6 bases remained unmatched. The CDR3 totals 16 residues.

This clone was recorded a few times. The chain links TRBV5-4 to TRBJ2-7; D is ambiguous. The CDR3 covers 11 residues. V lost 7 bases, J lost 5 bases, and 10 bases lay in between. Germline loops: CDR1 SGHNT, CDR2 YYREEE (reference sequence). The CDR3 DNA sequence: TGTGCCAGCTCTGTGCGAGACGAGCAGTACTTC. Translated, it gives CASSVRDEQYF.

V and J are TRBV5-1 and TRBJ2-5, with 7 bases fitting TRBD1. This CDR3 is 15 amino acids long. V shed 3 bases and J 2 bases; nucleotides not matched to a gene: 7. Germline V gene lookup returns CDR1 SGHRS and CDR2 YFSETQ. Written as DNA, the CDR3 is TGCGCCAGCAGCTCCTCGGGACAGAAACAAGAGACCCAGTACTTC. This translates into CASSSSGQKQETQYF.

The chain combines TRBV19 with TRBJ1-5; D not certain. Germline-derived CDR1 and CDR2 are LNHDA and SQIVND (reference sequence). The CDR3 loop spans 15 amino acids. V was clipped by 1 base and J by 3 bases, with 10 bases between them. CDR3 coding DNA: TGTGCCAGTAGTATAGGGTTGGGAGACAATCAGCCCCAGCATTTT. Translation gives CASSIGLGDNQPQHF.

The rearrangement links TRBV6-1 to TRBJ2-1; 8 nucleotides match TRBD1. The V segment lost 2 bases and the J segment 5 bases; nucleotides outside the gene matches: 2. Germline V gene sequence: CDR1 MNHNS, CDR2 SASEGT. This CDR3 contains 14 residues. In nucleotides, the CDR3 is TGTGCCAGCAGTGAACAGGGGGCTAACAATGAGCAGTTCTTC. Translated: CASSEQGANNEQFF.

The rearrangement links TRBV20-1 to TRBJ2-2; D ambiguous. Germline assignment: CDR1 DFQATT and CDR2 SNEGSKA (reference sequence). Trimming shortened V by 3 bases and J by 1 base, and 12 bases separated the two germline ends. This CDR3 has 15 amino acids. The CDR3 DNA reads TGCAGTGCTAGTAGTCCTTACGGGAACACCGGGGAGCTGTTTTTT. Translating it yields CSASSPYGNTGELFF.

The J gene is TRBJ1-2, the V gene TRBV9; D is unclear. Per germline, CDR1 SGDLS and CDR2 YYNGEE. CDR3 length: 13 residues. V was cut by 4 bases and J by 1 base, with 8 bases left in between. The CDR3 region has the DNA TGTGCCAGCAGCCCCGACCATAACTATGGCTACACCTTC. This codes for CASSPDHNYGYTF.

V gene TRBV7-2 combines with J gene TRBJ1-1, with D unclear. The CDR3 length is 13 residues. Germline assignment: CDR1 SGHTA and CDR2 FQGNSA. The V gene lost 2 bases and the J gene lost 2 bases, with 6 bases spanning the gap. The CDR3 sequence: CASSLWGNTEAFF. The CDR3 bases are TGTGCCAGCAGCTTATGGGGAAACACTGAAGCTTTCTTT.

The J gene is TRBJ1-1, the V gene TRBV7-6; 9 bases align to TRBD1. V gave up 6 bases and J gave up 1 base; unmatched junction bases: 3. The CDR3 consists of 14 residues. CDR1 and CDR2 from the germline V gene are SGHVS and FNYEAQ. The CDR3 sequence: CASRRDRANTEAFF. In DNA, the CDR3 is TGTGCCAGCAGGCGGGACAGGGCGAACACTGAAGCTTTCTTT.

The chain uses TRBV5-1 and TRBJ2-5; D is possibly TRBD2 (5 bases). With 0 bases removed from V and 1 base from J, the gap between germline ends came to 7 bases. The CDR3 sequence is 14 residues long. Germline values: CDR1 SGHRS, CDR2 YFSETQ. CDR3 bases: TGCGCCAGCAGCTTGGTTCTAGCCCAAGAGACCCAGTACTTC. The encoded protein is CASSLVLAQETQYF.

This chain links TRBV10-3 with TRBJ1-2; TRBD1 matches at 8 bases. The CDR3 length is 13 residues. Looked up from germline, CDR1 is ENHRY and CDR2 is SYGVKD. Trimming cost V 6 bases and J 8 bases; bases outside gene matches: 8. CDR3 sequence: CAISGQGRDGYTF. As DNA, the CDR3 is TGTGCCATCAGCGGACAGGGAAGAGACGGCTACACCTTC.

The CDR3 nucleotides read TGCGCCAGCAGTGTCGCGGCGGGGCAGCCCCAGCATTTT. Translating gives CASSVAAGQPQHF. The rearrangement joins TRBV10-2 to TRBJ1-5; the D is unclear. The germline CDR1 and CDR2 sequences are WSHSY and SAAADI. V was pared by 4 bases and J by 7 bases, with 11 bases between. CDR3 length equals 13 residues.

The chain uses TRBV18 and TRBJ1-1; TRBD1 agrees at 7 bases. The germline V gene has CDR1 KGHSH and CDR2 LQKENI. The CDR3 runs to 12 residues. V dropped 5 bases and J dropped 11; count of bases not matched to a gene: 8. As DNA, the CDR3 is TGTGCCAGCTCAACCGACAGGGTTGTTGCTTTCTTT. Its protein product is CASSTDRVVAFF.

The chain recombines TRBV13 with TRBJ2-7; the D gene is possibly TRBD2 (5 bases). Trimming removed 5 bases at V and 0 bases at J, with 11 bases between. Germline V CDR1 and CDR2: PRHDT, FYEKMQ (reference sequence). CDR3 length: 14 residues. The CDR3 DNA follows: TGTGCCAGCAGCCTCGGGGTTCCCTCCTACGAGCAGTACTTC. Translation: CASSLGVPSYEQYF.